The entry below gives a single TCR beta chain sequence along with its context. The CDR3 runs 14 residues. V lost 0 bases and J lost 4, with 7 bases in between. In germline, CDR1 is LGHDT, CDR2 YNNKEL (reference sequence). The data were taken from a study of blood T cell repertoires in COVID-19. Across the whole study: Italy, Spain and the United States were the sources of the convalescent and acute COVID-19 samples. From T cells, B-cell-depleted T cells, or PBMCs came the material, which was cDNA or gDNA.

How the authors handled the data: Estimated nucleated cell counts came from reference gene primer amplification. Sequencing was performed with immunoSEQ multiplex PCR; in TCRdb, only in-frame clones are kept and a portion is missing. That table supplies the V and J calls and clone size; D and trimming were determined from the DNA. This sample has 120,000 or so clones, with more than 75% found just once. The sequence was collected from a human donor in a cohort sampled during active COVID-19. This chain joins TRBV3-1 (or the pseudogene TRBV3-2) and TRBJ1-3; no definite D call. The specimen sequenced was peripheral blood. In DNA, the CDR3 is TGTGCCAGCAGCCAAGATTTGTCAGGAAACACCATATATTTT. Translating it yields CASSQDLSGNTIYF.